These 27 T cell receptor beta chains share one sample of origin, sequenced in a study of regulatory T cells in long-lasting Graves disease. Regarding time point: persistent/refractory GD, antithyroid drugs over 5 years with positive TRAb. RNA isolated from PBMCs was used to make the TCR library. Sequencing libraries for TCR beta were prepared with iRepertoire HTBI primers and Arm-PCR of CDR3 regions. TCRdb redid the calling of the multiplex PCR reads with MiXCR, one entry per CDR3 protein. The repertoire has a few hundred thousand distinct CDR3 sequences, 20% to 25% of them found once; the top ten carry approximately 28%. Sequencing used peripheral blood mononuclear cells (PBMCs), obtained when the disease was refractory, from a patient treated with antithyroid drugs. The receptors come from a woman aged 40-49 years with Graves disease.

About this clonotype itself: The final CDR3 position lacks the conserved phenylalanine or tryptophan, pointing to a likely read error. The chain uses TRBV20-1 and TRBJ2-7; D gene uncertain. This CDR3 spans 13 amino acids. V lost 4 bases, J lost 0 bases, and 10 bases lay in between. CDR1 is DFQATT, CDR2 SNEGSKA, per germline (reference sequence). The CDR3 protein is CSATDDSSYEQYL. In nucleotides, the CDR3 is TGCAGTGCTACCGACGATTCCTCCTACGAGCAGTACCTC.

The V gene is TRBV11-2, the J gene TRBJ2-1; 7 nucleotides agree with TRBD1. The CDR3 extends over 15 amino acids. Germline V gives CDR1 SGHAT, CDR2 FQNNGV. Trimming cost V 4 bases and J 6 bases; bases outside gene matches: 9. The CDR3 coding sequence is TGTGCCAGCAGCTCCCCCCGACAGGGCGGCAATGAGCAGTTCTTC. This gives the protein CASSSPRQGGNEQFF.

This clonotype has more than one count but fewer than ten. The CDR3 DNA sequence: TGCGCCAGCAGCTTGGAGGGAAGAGGCGAGCAGTACTTC. Amino acid sequence: CASSLEGRGEQYF. The chain employs TRBV5-1 and TRBJ2-7, with D uncertain. CDR3 length: 13 amino acids. V lost 0 bases and J lost 6, with 10 bases in between. Germline V CDR1 and CDR2: SGHRS, YFSETQ.

This clonotype has at least ten counts. This rearrangement joins TRBV28 to TRBJ1-1; D gene unclear. Germline assignment: CDR1 MDHEN and CDR2 SYDVKM. The CDR3 length is 14 residues. V lost 4 bases and J 4 bases, leaving 13 bases between the germline ends. The CDR3 DNA follows: TGTGCCAGCAGTTCGGGCAGGTGGGCCACTGAAGCTTTCTTT. It is translated as CASSSGRWATEAFF.

The count of this clonotype is one. V is TRBV9 and J is TRBJ2-7; D is uncertain. The CDR3 extends over 13 amino acids. The germline CDR1 and CDR2 sequences are SGDLS and YYNGEE. V dropped 2 bases and J dropped 4 bases, with 10 bases sitting between them. The CDR3 here is CASSVFPSYEQYF. The CDR3 DNA reads as TGTGCCAGCAGCGTTTTCCCGTCGTACGAGCAGTACTTC. The variable domain in full, with the rest retrieved from reference TRBV9 and TRBJ2-7, is DSGVTQTPKHLITATGQRVTLRCSPRSGDLSVYWYQQSLDQGLQFLIQYYNGEERAKGNILERFSAQQFPDLHSELNLSSLELGDSALYFCASSVFPSYEQYFGPGTRLTVT.

CDR3 bases: TGTGCCATCAGTGAACCGGGGACCTACGAGCAGTACTTC. Translating it yields CAISEPGTYEQYF. The chain couples TRBV10-3 to TRBJ2-7; a weak D match, TRBD2 (5 bases). The CDR3 is 13 residues long. V was clipped by 3 bases and J by 2 bases, with 8 bases between them. CDR1 and CDR2 from the germline V gene are ENHRY and SYGVKD.

The table lists this clonotype with a few counts. The rearrangement links TRBV20-1 to TRBJ1-5; D not resolved. V lost 1 base to trimming and J lost 3 bases, with 10 bases between them. CDR3 length: 14 amino acids. Germline lookup yields CDR1 DFQATT and CDR2 SNEGSKA (reference sequence). The CDR3 DNA follows: TGCAGTGCTAGAGCGGGCGGGAACAATCAGCCCCAGCATTTT. Protein product: CSARAGGNNQPQHF.

This clonotype was detected ten times or more. V is TRBV28 and J is TRBJ1-1, with a weak D call TRBD1 (5 bases). V was pared by 2 bases and J by 6 bases, with 10 bases between. The CDR3 runs to 13 residues. The germline CDR1 and CDR2 sequences are MDHEN and SYDVKM. CDR3: CASSLEGRAEAFF. The CDR3 DNA follows: TGTGCCAGCAGTTTAGAGGGGAGGGCTGAAGCTTTCTTT.

This clonotype was observed a handful of times. The chain has TRBV25-1 and TRBJ2-2, with D possibly being TRBD1 or TRBD2 (5 bases each). This CDR3 has 12 amino acids. V was clipped by 8 bases and J by 3 bases, with 7 bases between them. Germline V CDR1 and CDR2: MGHDK, SYGVNS. CDR3 protein: CASGTYTGELFF. The DNA for the CDR3 is TGTGCCAGCGGGACCTACACCGGGGAGCTGTTTTTT.

This rearrangement joins TRBV6-1 to TRBJ1-5, with D unclear. V gave up 8 bases and J gave up 0 bases, with 11 bases separating them. The CDR3 extends over 14 amino acids. Germline loops: CDR1 MNHNS, CDR2 SASEGT. The CDR3 loop is CASLFGHSNQPQHF. In nucleotides, the CDR3 is TGTGCCAGCCTCTTTGGTCATAGCAATCAGCCCCAGCATTTT.

The rearrangement uses TRBV2 and TRBJ2-1, with 16 bases lining up with TRBD2. J lost 0 bases, V lost 6 bases, and 8 bases had no gene match. There are 19 residues in the CDR3. Germline V gene lookup returns CDR1 SNHLY and CDR2 FYNNEI. This chain's CDR3 is CASRPSGLAGGYSYNEQFF. The CDR3 DNA reads as TGTGCCAGCAGACCCTCGGGACTAGCGGGAGGGTACTCCTACAATGAGCAGTTCTTC.

This clonotype was observed a handful of times. V is TRBV20-1 and J is TRBJ2-7, with D perhaps TRBD2 (5 bases). The germline V gene has CDR1 DFQATT and CDR2 SNEGSKA (reference sequence). This CDR3 spans 14 amino acids. V was clipped by 6 bases and J by 7 bases, with 22 bases between them. The CDR3 DNA reads as TGCAGTGCCACGGTCGGGGTCGCCAAAGGTGAGCAGTACTTC. Translation gives CSATVGVAKGEQYF.

This clonotype was recorded a few times. V gene TRBV6-9 combines with J gene TRBJ1-1, with no clear D. Germline CDR1 and CDR2: MNHGY and SVAAGI. This CDR3 has 15 residues. The V end was cut by 2 bases, the J end by 7 bases, with 17 bases between. This CDR3 reads CASSYQTRNTDEAFF. The DNA for the CDR3 is TGTGCCAGCAGTTATCAAACTCGAAACACTGATGAAGCTTTCTTT.

This clonotype showed up just a few times. The V gene is TRBV5-1, the J gene TRBJ2-7; D possibly corresponds to TRBD1 (6 bases). Germline CDR1 reads SGHRS; CDR2 reads YFSETQ. This CDR3 has 15 residues. Deletions cut 1 base from V and 5 bases from J, with 16 bases between. CDR3 protein: CASSLYPGESDEQYF. The CDR3, as DNA: TGCGCCAGCAGCTTGTATCCAGGGGAATCCGACGAGCAGTACTTC.

For this clonotype: With a far larger clone one base away, a read error is the likely cause. The chain has TRBV6-8 and TRBJ1-2, with 7 bases identical to TRBD1. This CDR3 has 16 amino acids. J gave up 4 bases and V 2 bases, and 10 bases lay outside the gene matches. Germline loops: CDR1 MNHGY, CDR2 SAAAGT. The CDR3 DNA sequence: TGTGCCAGCAGTTACGCCCCAGGGGGGGGGGGCTATGGCTACACCTTC. Protein: CASSYAPGGGGYGYTF.

The chain combines TRBV19 with TRBJ1-1; no firm D call. This CDR3 has 16 amino acids. Looked up from germline, CDR1 is LNHDA and CDR2 is SQIVND (reference sequence). Trimming stripped 5 bases from V and 1 base from J, with 17 bases between. The CDR3 is CASSVSRQRENTEAFF. The CDR3 DNA sequence: TGTGCCAGTAGTGTCTCACGGCAGCGAGAGAACACTGAAGCTTTCTTT.

This clonotype was counted between two and nine times. The chain recombines TRBV6-1 with TRBJ2-7; 7 bases map to TRBD2. This CDR3 comprises 14 residues. After removal of 7 bases from V and 4 bases from J, the junction contained 10 bases not matched to a gene. CDR1 MNHNS and CDR2 SASEGT come from the germline V gene. CDR3: CASTPSGLSYEQYF. CDR3 in DNA: TGTGCCAGCACCCCTAGCGGACTTTCGTACGAGCAGTACTTC.

This clonotype was seen only a few times. V and J are TRBV25-1 and TRBJ1-1, with TRBD1 identical over 10 bases. There are 18 residues in the CDR3. V lost 3 bases to trimming and J lost 5 bases; unmatched junction nucleotides: 15. Per germline, CDR1 MGHDK and CDR2 SYGVNS. The CDR3 loop reads CASSDYHKPGQGNTEAFF. The CDR3 DNA reads TGTGCCAGCAGTGATTACCACAAACCGGGACAGGGGAATACTGAAGCTTTCTTT.

This clonotype was observed a handful of times. V is TRBV7-9 and J is TRBJ2-5, with D perhaps TRBD1 (5 bases). CDR3 length equals 15 residues. Germline assignment: CDR1 SEHNR and CDR2 FQNEAQ (reference sequence). Trimming cost V 2 bases and J 1 base, with 11 bases left between them. The CDR3 DNA reads as TGTGCCAGCAGCTTAAGGGGTTCAACCCAAGAGACCCAGTACTTC. Its protein product is CASSLRGSTQETQYF.

This clonotype has only a few counts. This sequence joins TRBV20-1 and TRBJ1-1, with 10 bases matching TRBD1. CDR3 length: 17 amino acids. The ends lost 4 bases at V and 4 bases at J; junction bases unmatched: 15. Germline V gene data show CDR1 as DFQATT and CDR2 as SNEGSKA (reference sequence). CDR3 DNA sequence: TGCAGTGCTACAGCTAGAGGAGGGACAGGGGTACGCACTGAAGCTTTCTTT. Translation: CSATARGGTGVRTEAFF.

CDR3 loop: CASSDKDHLSTDTQYF. CDR3 nucleotide sequence: TGTGCCAGCAGTGATAAGGACCATCTCAGCACAGATACGCAGTATTTT. The chain combines TRBV25-1 with TRBJ2-3; no clear D. The germline CDR1 and CDR2 sequences are MGHDK and SYGVNS. The CDR3 runs 16 residues. V lost 3 bases and J lost 0, with 13 bases in between.

A note on this clonotype: A read error may be the cause here, since a much bigger clone is one base away. The chain is built from TRBV6-1 and TRBJ1-2; no firm D call. Germline V gives CDR1 MNHNS, CDR2 SASEGT. The CDR3 loop spans 14 amino acids. V lost 4 bases to trimming and J lost 4 bases, with 13 bases between them. The CDR3 is CASSAGRPSYGYTF. CDR3 DNA: TGTGCCAGCAGTGCTGGCAGGCCTAGCTATGGCTACACCTTC.

Worth noting for this clonotype: One end of the junction varies from germline; a read error may be responsible. The chain is built from TRBV5-1 and TRBJ2-7; no definite D call. This CDR3 has 14 residues. The V gene's germline CDR1 is SGHRS and CDR2 YFSETQ. As DNA, the CDR3 is TGTGCCAGCAGCTTGGCATTCGGACCCTACGAGCAGTACTTC. Translated, it gives CASSLAFGPYEQYF.

As concerns this clonotype: Being one base from a much bigger clone, this may be a read error. The chain has TRBV6-1 and TRBJ2-5; 8 nucleotides line up with TRBD2. TRBJ2-1 matches the DNA end more closely, so the J call is doubtful. The CDR3 totals 14 residues. The germline gives CDR1 MNHNS, CDR2 SASEGT. CDR3 loop: CASGTTSEYNEQFF. CDR3 coding DNA: TGTGCCAGCGGTACGACTAGCGAATACAATGAGCAGTTCTTC.

The rearrangement links TRBV7-8 to TRBJ2-1, with TRBD1 identical over 7 bases. The CDR3 is 16 residues long. V gave up 5 bases and J gave up 6 bases; unmatched junction bases: 13. Germline V gene lookup returns CDR1 SGHVS and CDR2 FQNEAQ. CDR3 sequence: CASSPLWDRVVNEQFF. The CDR3 bases are TGTGCCAGCAGCCCACTATGGGACAGAGTTGTCAATGAGCAGTTCTTC.

This clonotype was detected many times. This sequence joins TRBV2 and TRBJ1-1; D remains unclear. V lost 9 bases to trimming and J lost 0 bases, with 11 bases between them. Per the germline V gene, CDR1 is SNHLY and CDR2 is FYNNEI. CDR3 size: 13 residues. Written as DNA, the CDR3 is TGTGCCAGTTTCCAGGTACTGAACACTGAAGCTTTCTTT. Its translation: CASFQVLNTEAFF.

V gene TRBV30 combines with J gene TRBJ1-6; D is perhaps TRBD1 (5 bases). The CDR3 extends over 14 amino acids. Germline CDR1 is GTSNPN and CDR2 is SVGIG (reference sequence). V was clipped by 1 base and J by 6 bases, with 10 bases between them. CDR3 nucleotide sequence: TGTGCCTGGAGTGGTGACAGTCTTAATTCACCCCTCCACTTT. This codes for CAWSGDSLNSPLHF.